The rows below give T cell receptor beta chains drawn from one sample of a study of T cell responses to AZD1222 COVID-19 vaccine. TCRdb's copy holds only in-frame clones and misses some; the assay was immunoSEQ multiplex PCR. The profile shows 95,000 to 100,000 clones, around 83% of them singletons. The specimen was peripheral blood, collected on day 0 of AZD1222 vaccination. Receptors were obtained from an adult in good health. Both conserved end residues are part of each CDR3. D genes are given only for firm matches.

>NA|TRBV5-4
CASSLRQNQNTGELFF
>TRBD1|TRBV27
CASRQGYEQYF
>NA|TRBV6-2/TRBV6-3
CASSLEANSYEQYF
>NA|TRBV5-6
CASSLRGGSGGQPQHF
>NA|TRBV15
CATSRGPSGREQYF
>NA|TRBV5-1
CASSLGWGGANNEQFF
>TRBD1|TRBV27
CASSRDRTGSNYGYTF
>NA|TRBV6-6
CASIGQPSNNEQFF
>TRBD2|TRBV29-1
CSVVRLAENTGELFF
>NA|TRBV27
CASSFLSTTEAFF
>TRBD1|TRBV6-6
CASSYSGTGGGEQYF
>NA|TRBV28
CASTPPGGANTGELFF
>NA|TRBV7-9
CASSLIGAGNEKLFF
>NA|TRBV5-1
CASSEGVAALTDTQYF
>TRBD2|TRBV27
CASSQLARGLQETQYF
>TRBD1|TRBV19
CASSIAPEGGHEQYF
>TRBD2|TRBV6-5
CASMTSGRTDTQYF